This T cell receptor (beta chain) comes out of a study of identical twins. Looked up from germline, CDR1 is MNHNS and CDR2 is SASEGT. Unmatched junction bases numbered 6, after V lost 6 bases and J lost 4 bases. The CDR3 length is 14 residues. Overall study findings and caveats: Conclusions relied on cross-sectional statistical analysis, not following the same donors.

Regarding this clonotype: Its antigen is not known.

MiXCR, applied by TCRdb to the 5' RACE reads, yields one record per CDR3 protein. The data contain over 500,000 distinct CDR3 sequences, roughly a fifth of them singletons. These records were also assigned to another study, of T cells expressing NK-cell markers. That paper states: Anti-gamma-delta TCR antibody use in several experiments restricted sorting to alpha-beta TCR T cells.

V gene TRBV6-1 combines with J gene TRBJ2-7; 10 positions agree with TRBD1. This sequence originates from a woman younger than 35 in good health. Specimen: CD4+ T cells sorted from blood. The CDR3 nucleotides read TGTGCCAGCAGACCCGGGACAGGGGTTTACGAGCAGTACTTC. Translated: CASRPGTGVYEQYF.